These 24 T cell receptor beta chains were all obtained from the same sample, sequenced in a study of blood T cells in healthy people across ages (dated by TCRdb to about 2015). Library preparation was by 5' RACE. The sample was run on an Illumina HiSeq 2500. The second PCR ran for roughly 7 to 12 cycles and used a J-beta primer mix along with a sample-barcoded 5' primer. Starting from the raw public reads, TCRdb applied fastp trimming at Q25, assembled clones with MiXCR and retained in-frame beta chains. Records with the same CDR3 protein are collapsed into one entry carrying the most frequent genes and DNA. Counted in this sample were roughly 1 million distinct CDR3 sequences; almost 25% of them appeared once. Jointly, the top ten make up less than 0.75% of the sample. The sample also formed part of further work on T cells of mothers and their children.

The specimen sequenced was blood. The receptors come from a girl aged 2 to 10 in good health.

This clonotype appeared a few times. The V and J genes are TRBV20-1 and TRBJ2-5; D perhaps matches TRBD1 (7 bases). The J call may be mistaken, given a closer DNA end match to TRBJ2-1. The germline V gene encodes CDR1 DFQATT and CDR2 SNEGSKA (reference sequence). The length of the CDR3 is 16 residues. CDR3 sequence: CSAQGGGNVWGDEQFF. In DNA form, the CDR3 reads TGCAGTGCCCAGGGGGGCGGGAACGTTTGGGGGGATGAGCAGTTCTTC.

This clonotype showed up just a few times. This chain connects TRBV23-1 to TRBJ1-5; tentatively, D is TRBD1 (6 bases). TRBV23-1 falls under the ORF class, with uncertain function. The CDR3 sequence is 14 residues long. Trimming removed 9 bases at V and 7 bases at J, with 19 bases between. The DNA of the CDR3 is TGCGCCAGTAGGGGGAGTCCAAAGGGACAGCCCCAGCATTTT. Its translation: CASRGSPKGQPQHF.

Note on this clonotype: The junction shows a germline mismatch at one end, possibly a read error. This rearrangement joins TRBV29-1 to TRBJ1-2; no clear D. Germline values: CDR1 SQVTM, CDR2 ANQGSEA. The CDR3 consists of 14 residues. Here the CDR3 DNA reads TGCAGCGTTGATACGGACCCGCTTGCCTATGGCTACGCCTTC. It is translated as CSVDTDPLAYGYAF.

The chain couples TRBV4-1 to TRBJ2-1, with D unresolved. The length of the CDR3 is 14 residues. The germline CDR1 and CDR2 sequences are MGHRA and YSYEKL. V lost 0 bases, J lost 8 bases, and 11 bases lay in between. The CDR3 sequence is CASSQEPPSDEQFF. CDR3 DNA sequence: TGCGCCAGCAGCCAAGAACCCCCCAGCGATGAGCAGTTCTTC.

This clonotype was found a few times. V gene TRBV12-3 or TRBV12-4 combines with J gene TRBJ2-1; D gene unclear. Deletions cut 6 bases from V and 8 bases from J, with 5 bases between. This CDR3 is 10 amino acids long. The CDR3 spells CASSVYEQFF. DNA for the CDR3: TGTGCCAGCAGCGTTTATGAGCAGTTCTTC.

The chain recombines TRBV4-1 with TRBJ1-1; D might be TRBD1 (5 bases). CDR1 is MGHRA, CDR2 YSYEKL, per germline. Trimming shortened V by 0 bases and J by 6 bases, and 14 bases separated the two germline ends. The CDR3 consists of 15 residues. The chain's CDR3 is CASSQEGLRRAEAFF. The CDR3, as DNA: TGCGCCAGCAGCCAAGAGGGGCTTAGGCGGGCTGAAGCTTTCTTT.

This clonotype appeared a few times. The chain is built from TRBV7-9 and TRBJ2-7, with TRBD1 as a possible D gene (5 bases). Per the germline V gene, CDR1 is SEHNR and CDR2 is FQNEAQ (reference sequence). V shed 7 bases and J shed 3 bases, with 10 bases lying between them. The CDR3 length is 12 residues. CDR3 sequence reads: CASTDRDYEQYF. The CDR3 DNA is TGTGCCAGCACCGACAGAGACTACGAGCAGTACTTC.

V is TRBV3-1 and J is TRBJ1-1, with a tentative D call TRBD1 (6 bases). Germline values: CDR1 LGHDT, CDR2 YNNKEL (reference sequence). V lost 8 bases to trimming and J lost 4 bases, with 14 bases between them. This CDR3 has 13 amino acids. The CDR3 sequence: CASFPRGGTEAFF. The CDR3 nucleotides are TGTGCCAGCTTTCCTAGGGGGGGCACTGAAGCTTTCTTT.

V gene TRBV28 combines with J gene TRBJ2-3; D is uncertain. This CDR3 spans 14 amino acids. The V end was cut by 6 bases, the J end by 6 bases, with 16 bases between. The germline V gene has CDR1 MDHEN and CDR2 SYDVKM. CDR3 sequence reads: CASSLSPGGDTQYF. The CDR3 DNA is TGTGCCAGCAGCCTGTCCCCGGGCGGCGATACGCAGTATTTT.

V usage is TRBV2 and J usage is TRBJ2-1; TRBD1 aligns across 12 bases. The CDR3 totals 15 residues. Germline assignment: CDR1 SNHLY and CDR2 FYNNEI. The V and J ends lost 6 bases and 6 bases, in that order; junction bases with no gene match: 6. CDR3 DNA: TGTGCCAGCAGCTTGGGACAGGGGGCAATCAATGAGCAGTTCTTC. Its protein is CASSLGQGAINEQFF.

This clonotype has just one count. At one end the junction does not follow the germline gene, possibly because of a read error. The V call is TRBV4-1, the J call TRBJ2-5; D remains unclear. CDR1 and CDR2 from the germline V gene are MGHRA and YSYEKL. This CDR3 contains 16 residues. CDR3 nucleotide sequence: TGCGCCGGCAGCCAGGTTGAACAGCCAGGTCAAGAGACCCAGTACTTC. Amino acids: CAGSQVEQPGQETQYF.

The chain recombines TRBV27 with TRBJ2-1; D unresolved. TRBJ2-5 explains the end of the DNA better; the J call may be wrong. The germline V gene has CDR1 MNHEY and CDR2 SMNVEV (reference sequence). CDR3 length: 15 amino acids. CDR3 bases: TGTGCCAGCAGTTTCGAGGCAGGCCCCCCAGAGACCCAGTACTTC. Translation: CASSFEAGPPETQYF.

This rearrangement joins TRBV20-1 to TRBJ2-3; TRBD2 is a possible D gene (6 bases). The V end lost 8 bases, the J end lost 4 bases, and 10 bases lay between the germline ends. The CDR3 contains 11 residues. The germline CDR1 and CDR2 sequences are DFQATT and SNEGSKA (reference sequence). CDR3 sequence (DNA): TGCAGTTCCGGAGGGCCAGATACGCAGTATTTT. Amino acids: CSSGGPDTQYF.

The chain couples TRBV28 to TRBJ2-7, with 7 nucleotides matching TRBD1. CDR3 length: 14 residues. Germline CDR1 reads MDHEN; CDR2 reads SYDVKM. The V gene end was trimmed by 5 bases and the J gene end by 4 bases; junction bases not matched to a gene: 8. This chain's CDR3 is CASSPGQVRYEQYF. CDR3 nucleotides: TGTGCCAGCAGTCCAGGACAGGTTAGGTACGAGCAGTACTTC.

The CDR3 here is CASSFFRALGYEQYF. The CDR3 coding sequence is TGTGCCAGCAGCTTCTTCAGGGCCCTAGGATACGAGCAGTACTTC. The rearrangement uses TRBV7-8 and TRBJ2-7; tentative D call: TRBD1 (5 bases). Deletions cut 3 bases from V and 4 bases from J, with 16 bases between. CDR1 SGHVS and CDR2 FQNEAQ come from the germline V gene. The CDR3 consists of 15 residues.

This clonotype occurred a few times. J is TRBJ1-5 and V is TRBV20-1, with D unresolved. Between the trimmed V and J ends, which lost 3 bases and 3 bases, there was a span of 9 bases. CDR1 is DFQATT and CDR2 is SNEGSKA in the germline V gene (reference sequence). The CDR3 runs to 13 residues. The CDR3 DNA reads TGCAGTGCTAGTAACGGCATCAATCAGCCCCAGCATTTT. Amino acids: CSASNGINQPQHF.

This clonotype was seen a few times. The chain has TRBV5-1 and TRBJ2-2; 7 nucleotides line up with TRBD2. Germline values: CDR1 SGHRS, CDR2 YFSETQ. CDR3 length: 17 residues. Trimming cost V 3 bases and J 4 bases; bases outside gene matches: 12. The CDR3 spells CASSWGIAGAATGELFF. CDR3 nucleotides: TGCGCCAGCAGCTGGGGTATCGCGGGAGCAGCCACCGGGGAGCTGTTTTTT.

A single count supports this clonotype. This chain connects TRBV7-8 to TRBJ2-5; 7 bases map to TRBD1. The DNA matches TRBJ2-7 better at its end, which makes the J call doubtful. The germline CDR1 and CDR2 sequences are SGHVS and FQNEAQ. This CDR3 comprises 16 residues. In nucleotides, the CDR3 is TGTGCCAGCAGCTTAGCCTCCCTTGGGGACAGCTACGAGCAGTACTTC. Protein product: CASSLASLGDSYEQYF.

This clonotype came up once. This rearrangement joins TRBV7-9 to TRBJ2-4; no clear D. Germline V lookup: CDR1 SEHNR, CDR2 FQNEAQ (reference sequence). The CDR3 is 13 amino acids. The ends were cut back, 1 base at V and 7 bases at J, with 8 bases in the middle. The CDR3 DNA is TGTGCCAGCAGCTTAGAGGTTGACAACATTCAGTACTTC. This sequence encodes CASSLEVDNIQYF.

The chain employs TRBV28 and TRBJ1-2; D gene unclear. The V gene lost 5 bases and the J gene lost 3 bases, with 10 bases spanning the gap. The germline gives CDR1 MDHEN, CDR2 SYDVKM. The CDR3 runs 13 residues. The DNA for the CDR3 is TGTGCCAGCAGTCCCCCGCGTGACTATGGCTACACCTTC. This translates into CASSPPRDYGYTF.

CDR3 sequence reads: CSVGTGLNTEAFF. CDR3 bases: TGCAGCGTTGGCACAGGCTTAAACACTGAAGCTTTCTTT. The chain links TRBV29-1 to TRBJ1-1, with a tentative D call TRBD1 (5 bases). Between the trimmed V and J ends, which lost 4 bases and 2 bases, there was a span of 11 bases. Per germline, CDR1 SQVTM and CDR2 ANQGSEA. The CDR3 runs to 13 residues.

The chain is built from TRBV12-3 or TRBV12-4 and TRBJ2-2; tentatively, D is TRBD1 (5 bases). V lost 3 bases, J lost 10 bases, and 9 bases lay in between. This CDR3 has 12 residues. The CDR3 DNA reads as TGTGCCAGCAGTTTGGGGCGTGAGGAGCTGTTTTTT. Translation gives CASSLGREELFF.

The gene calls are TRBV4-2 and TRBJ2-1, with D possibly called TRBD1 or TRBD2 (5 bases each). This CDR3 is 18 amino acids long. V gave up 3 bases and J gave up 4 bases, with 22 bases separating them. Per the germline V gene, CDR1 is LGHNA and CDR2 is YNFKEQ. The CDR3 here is CASSQLRDLTWGYNEQFF. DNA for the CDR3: TGTGCCAGCAGCCAGCTCCGGGACCTAACTTGGGGATACAATGAGCAGTTCTTC.

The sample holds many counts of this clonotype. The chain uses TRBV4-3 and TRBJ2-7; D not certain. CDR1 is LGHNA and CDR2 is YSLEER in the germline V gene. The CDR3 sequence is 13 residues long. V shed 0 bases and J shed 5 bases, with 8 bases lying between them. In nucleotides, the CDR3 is TGCGCCAGCAGCCAAGATTCGGGTCACGAGCAGTACTTC. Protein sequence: CASSQDSGHEQYF.